Following are 2 T cell receptor beta chains from one sample sequenced in a study of monozygotic twins with inflammatory bowel disease. TCRdb re-called the 5' RACE reads; one entry per CDR3 protein, DNA not given. This sample contains a few hundred thousand distinct CDR3 sequences. The source material was blood. Receptor source: a human donor with ulcerative colitis or Crohn's disease, or a healthy co-twin of an affected twin (not recorded which).

CDR3 in amino acids: CSAQGSGNEKLFF. The gene calls are TRBV20-1 and TRBJ1-4; TCRdb reports TRBD1, a call that lacks DNA to check it against. CDR3 size: 13 residues. Germline CDR1 is DFQATT and CDR2 is SNEGSKA (reference sequence).

The chain recombines TRBV24-1 with TRBJ2-1; no DNA is available, so the TRBD2 call from TCRdb remains unchecked. Germline-derived CDR1 and CDR2 are KGHDR and SFDVKD. The CDR3 totals 11 residues. The CDR3 loop is CATRGGGEQFF.